These 32 T cell receptor beta chains share one sample of origin, sequenced in a study of blood T cell repertoires in COVID-19 (TCRdb year 2020). The library was produced with the immunoSEQ multiplex PCR assay. TCRdb obtained this table from immuneACCESS and retained in-frame rearrangements with V and J assigned. These tables miss some clones; where compared with another copy, unresolved V genes account for less than half of the shortfall, and the remainder is unexplained. Within this sample are roughly 230,000 clones, with approximately 89% of them counted one time only. The ten largest clones take up 4% of the sample. The specimen was PBMCs or T cells enriched from blood (not recorded which). The receptors were gathered from a woman in her 30s with acute COVID-19.

The CDR3 DNA sequence: TGTGCCTGGAGTGGGGGCAGGGGAGCAATCTATGGCTACACCTTC. Translated: CAWSGGRGAIYGYTF. The chain employs TRBV30 and TRBJ1-2; weak D call: TRBD1 (6 bases). CDR3 length: 15 residues. Germline V gene sequence: CDR1 GTSNPN, CDR2 SVGIG (reference sequence). V was clipped by 1 base and J by 4 bases, with 16 bases between them.

The chain has TRBV6-5 and TRBJ1-4, with D hard to call. The CDR3 length is 15 residues. Germline V gene lookup returns CDR1 MNHEY and CDR2 SVGAGI. V lost 7 bases and J 6 bases, leaving 18 bases between the germline ends. In DNA, the CDR3 is TGTGCCAGCAATATACGGTTTCGCCAAGATGAAAAACTGTTTTTT. Encoded protein: CASNIRFRQDEKLFF.

This sequence joins TRBV19 and TRBJ1-5, with 9 bases matching TRBD1. The CDR3 spans 14 residues. Germline V CDR1 and CDR2: LNHDA, SQIVND (reference sequence). After removal of 5 bases from V and 7 bases from J, the junction contained 6 bases not matched to a gene. The DNA of the CDR3 is TGTGCCAGTAGTGGGACAGGGCCTTGGCAGCCCCAGCATTTT. Residues: CASSGTGPWQPQHF. The whole variable domain, remainder taken from reference TRBV19 and TRBJ1-5, is DGGITQSPKYLFRKEGQNVTLSCEQNLNHDAMYWYRQDPGQGLRLIYYSQIVNDFQKGDIAEGYSVSREKKESFPLTVTSAQKNPTAFYLCASSGTGPWQPQHFGDGTRLSIL.

V gene TRBV7-9 combines with J gene TRBJ2-7; the match to TRBD2 covers 10 bases. CDR1 is SEHNR and CDR2 is FQNEAQ in the germline V gene (reference sequence). V lost 7 bases and J lost 0; bases outside the gene matches: 9. CDR3 size: 16 residues. The CDR3 region is CASTDALAGASYEQYF. The CDR3 bases are TGTGCCAGCACCGACGCTCTAGCGGGGGCCTCCTACGAGCAGTACTTC.

V is TRBV7-3 and J is TRBJ1-6; D is ambiguous. V was cut by 2 bases and J by 7 bases, with 6 bases left in between. This CDR3 has 13 amino acids. Germline CDR1 is SGHTA and CDR2 is FQGTGA. CDR3 in amino acids: CASSLGGNSPLHF. The CDR3 DNA sequence: TGTGCCAGCAGCTTAGGAGGGAATTCACCCCTCCACTTT.

The V and J genes are TRBV28 and TRBJ1-1; TRBD1 matches at 7 bases. Germline trimming cut 6 bases from V and 6 bases from J; bases unmatched to any gene: 4. This CDR3 comprises 12 residues. Germline-derived CDR1 and CDR2 are MDHEN and SYDVKM. In nucleotides, the CDR3 is TGTGCCAGCAGGCACAGGGGAGCTGAAGCTTTCTTT. Encoded protein: CASRHRGAEAFF.

The rearrangement joins TRBV30 to TRBJ1-5, with D unclear. With 5 bases removed from V and 5 bases from J, the gap between germline ends came to 10 bases. The CDR3 loop spans 12 amino acids. CDR1 is GTSNPN and CDR2 is SVGIG in the germline V gene (reference sequence). The chain's CDR3 is CAWGDLDQPQHF. In DNA, the CDR3 is TGTGCCTGGGGTGACTTGGATCAGCCCCAGCATTTT.

This chain links TRBV2 with TRBJ2-7; D is unresolved. There are 14 residues in the CDR3. V was shortened by 6 bases and J by 1 base, with 13 bases between the two germline ends. CDR1 and CDR2 from the germline V gene are SNHLY and FYNNEI. The CDR3 DNA is TGTGCCAGCAGGACTGATACGGTGTCCTACGAGCAGTACTTC. It specifies CASRTDTVSYEQYF.

The chain joins TRBV5-1 to TRBJ2-2, with 10 bases aligning to TRBD1. Per the germline V gene, CDR1 is SGHRS and CDR2 is YFSETQ. V lost 4 bases to trimming and J lost 5 bases; unmatched junction nucleotides: 8. This CDR3 is 16 amino acids long. CDR3 protein: CASSPRTGGFTGELFF. CDR3 nucleotides: TGCGCCAGCAGCCCAAGGACAGGGGGTTTTACCGGGGAGCTGTTTTTT.

This chain connects TRBV9 to TRBJ2-7; 14 positions match TRBD2. CDR1 SGDLS and CDR2 YYNGEE come from the germline V gene. CDR3 length: 19 residues. Unmatched junction bases numbered 12, after V lost 4 bases and J lost 0 bases. Written as DNA, the CDR3 is TGTGCCAGCAGCCCAGGCCGACTAGCGGGGGGGCGAAGCTCCTACGAGCAGTACTTC. Its translation: CASSPGRLAGGRSSYEQYF.

Concerning this clone itself: Other DNA sequences within the sample encode an identical CDR3. J is TRBJ1-2 and V is TRBV5-1; 7 bases agree with TRBD1. The CDR3 consists of 13 residues. V was clipped by 0 bases and J by 6 bases; unmatched bases: 2. Germline CDR1 is SGHRS and CDR2 is YFSETQ. The CDR3 bases are TGCGCCAGCAGCTTGGAGGGGGCGGATGGCTACACCTTC. This encodes CASSLEGADGYTF.

This chain joins TRBV10-3 and TRBJ1-2; D is unclear. V was trimmed by 5 bases and J by 9 bases, leaving 16 bases between them. Germline loops: CDR1 ENHRY, CDR2 SYGVKD. The CDR3 is 13 amino acids. The CDR3 DNA follows: TGTGCCATCAGTACCGGGAGACAAGAAAGCTACACCTTC. Residues: CAISTGRQESYTF.

The chain joins TRBV30 to TRBJ2-1; D is tentatively TRBD1 or TRBD2 (5 bases each). CDR3 length: 10 amino acids. Germline CDR1 is GTSNPN and CDR2 is SVGIG (reference sequence). The V gene lost 8 bases and the J gene lost 10 bases, with 12 bases spanning the gap. The CDR3 DNA reads TGTGCCGGGGGTTTAGAGGAGCAGTTCTTC. Its protein is CAGGLEEQFF.

Turning to this clone: The germline gene is not matched at one end of the junction; a read error may be the cause. The chain has TRBV7-2 and TRBJ1-2; 7 bases fit TRBD1. Per germline, CDR1 SGHTA and CDR2 FQGNSA. This CDR3 region has 13 residues. For the CDR3, the DNA is TGTGCCAGCACCTTAGGGACAGACTATGGCTACACCTTC. Its translation: CASTLGTDYGYTF. Based on the CDR3 plus reference TRBV7-2 and TRBJ1-2, the full variable domain is GAGVSQSPSNKVTEKGKDVELRCDPISGHTALYWYRQSLGQGLEFLIYFQGNSAPDKSGLPSDRFSAERTGGSVSTLTIQRTQQEDSAVYLCASTLGTDYGYTFGSGTRLTVV.

The chain recombines TRBV29-1 with TRBJ2-3; 9 bases line up with TRBD1. V gave up 6 bases and J gave up 8 bases; unmatched junction bases: 12. This CDR3 spans 14 amino acids. Germline-derived CDR1 and CDR2 are SQVTM and ANQGSEA. The CDR3 DNA reads TGCAGCGTCGCGCGGACCCAGACAGGGGGTACGCAGTATTTT. This gives the protein CSVARTQTGGTQYF.

This clone was found once. The chain recombines TRBV6-2 or TRBV6-3 with TRBJ1-2, with 7 bases matching TRBD1. This CDR3 is 14 amino acids long. Per germline, CDR1 MNHEY and CDR2 SVGEGT. V lost 4 bases and J lost 8; bases outside the gene matches: 10. Here the CDR3 reads CASSWADRADGYTF. Written as DNA, the CDR3 is TGTGCCAGCAGTTGGGCCGACAGGGCGGACGGCTACACCTTC.

V and J are TRBV10-2 and TRBJ2-5, with 7 bases aligning to TRBD2. Germline V lookup: CDR1 WSHSY, CDR2 SAAADI. V lost 0 bases and J lost 5; bases outside the gene matches: 18. The CDR3 covers 19 residues. CDR3 amino acids: CASSESDGGTIKRGETQYF. The CDR3 DNA reads as TGCGCCAGCAGTGAGTCTGACGGGGGGACGATAAAAAGAGGGGAGACCCAGTACTTC.

V gene TRBV28 combines with J gene TRBJ1-6; 7 bases align to TRBD1. CDR3 length: 16 amino acids. Germline loops: CDR1 MDHEN, CDR2 SYDVKM. Germline trimming cut 5 bases from V and 0 bases from J; bases unmatched to any gene: 4. The CDR3 loop is CASSKQGFSYNSPLHF. The CDR3 DNA reads TGTGCCAGCAGTAAACAGGGGTTCTCCTATAATTCACCCCTCCACTTT.

The chain uses TRBV6-4 and TRBJ1-2; the match to TRBD1 covers 8 bases. The CDR3 consists of 13 residues. Unmatched junction bases numbered 5, after V lost 7 bases and J lost 4 bases. CDR1 is MRHNA, CDR2 SNTAGT, per germline. The CDR3 is CASIGQGAYGYTF. CDR3 DNA sequence: TGTGCCAGCATCGGACAGGGCGCCTATGGCTACACCTTC.

This chain uses TRBV4-1 with TRBJ2-7, with TRBD2 matching over 10 bases. V lost 4 bases to trimming and J lost 2 bases; unmatched junction nucleotides: 20. This CDR3 comprises 20 residues. Germline V CDR1 and CDR2: MGHRA, YSYEKL. The CDR3 protein is CASSLIKTIAGGRTAYEQYF. In DNA form, the CDR3 reads TGCGCCAGCAGCCTAATAAAGACCATAGCGGGGGGACGTACAGCCTACGAGCAGTACTTC.

The chain couples TRBV7-9 to TRBJ2-7; perhaps TRBD1 as D (6 bases). V gave up 4 bases and J gave up 0 bases, with 10 bases separating them. The CDR3 spans 14 residues. Germline loops: CDR1 SEHNR, CDR2 FQNEAQ (reference sequence). CDR3 amino acids: CASSSRTDSYEQYF. DNA of the CDR3: TGTGCCAGCAGCTCCAGGACAGACTCCTACGAGCAGTACTTC.

The chain employs TRBV7-9 and TRBJ1-2, with 9 positions matching TRBD1. V shed 5 bases and J 4 bases; nucleotides not matched to a gene: 5. The CDR3 length is 14 residues. The V gene's germline CDR1 is SEHNR and CDR2 FQNEAQ (reference sequence). The CDR3 nucleotides are TGTGCCAGCAGCGCCCAACAGGGGGCCTATGGCTACACCTTC. It encodes CASSAQQGAYGYTF.

The genes are TRBV29-1 and TRBJ2-1; possible D gene TRBD2, 6 bases. V was trimmed by 1 base and J by 8 bases, leaving 18 bases between them. Germline V gives CDR1 SQVTM, CDR2 ANQGSEA. This CDR3 region has 15 residues. CDR3 nucleotides: TGCAGCGTTGAAGGGGCTAGCGAGACCCTCCATGAGCAGTTCTTC. Protein sequence: CSVEGASETLHEQFF.

The chain recombines TRBV5-4 with TRBJ1-2, with a possible D match to TRBD1 (5 bases). The CDR3 sequence is 15 residues long. Deletions cut 5 bases from V and 3 bases from J, with 17 bases between. Germline V gives CDR1 SGHNT, CDR2 YYREEE (reference sequence). CDR3 coding DNA: TGTGCCAGCAGATTCACAGGCCTGCCTCACTATGGCTACACCTTC. It yields the protein CASRFTGLPHYGYTF.

The CDR3: CASSLGGGPSPLHF. The CDR3 DNA reads TGTGCCAGCAGCCTGGGGGGGGGTCCTTCACCCCTCCACTTT. V and J are TRBV3-1 (or the pseudogene TRBV3-2) and TRBJ1-6; tentative D call: TRBD1 (5 bases). The V gene lost 4 bases and the J gene lost 9 bases, with 13 bases spanning the gap. CDR1 and CDR2 from the germline V gene are LGHDT and YNNKEL (reference sequence). The length of the CDR3 is 14 residues.

The V call is TRBV2, the J call TRBJ1-2; D unresolved. Trimming cost V 3 bases and J 3 bases, with 8 bases left between them. CDR1 and CDR2 from the germline V gene are SNHLY and FYNNEI. The CDR3 runs to 13 residues. CDR3 loop: CASSDSRDYGYTF. As DNA, the CDR3 is TGTGCCAGCAGTGATTCACGGGACTATGGCTACACCTTC.

The chain is built from TRBV13 and TRBJ2-7, with D perhaps matching TRBD2 (6 bases). Looked up from germline, CDR1 is PRHDT and CDR2 is FYEKMQ (reference sequence). The CDR3 runs 15 residues. Trimming removed 6 bases from V and 0 bases from J, with 15 bases in between. The CDR3 DNA reads as TGTGCCAGCAGTCGCCGGAAGGGAGGCTCCTACGAGCAGTACTTC. Translated, it gives CASSRRKGGSYEQYF.

The chain uses TRBV6-1 and TRBJ2-4, with D perhaps matching TRBD2 (5 bases). Trimming removed 1 base at V and 6 bases at J, with 10 bases between. Germline values: CDR1 MNHNS, CDR2 SASEGT. This CDR3 has 14 residues. CDR3 residues: CASSEGGSANIQYF. Here the CDR3 DNA reads TGTGCCAGCAGTGAAGGAGGGTCCGCAAACATTCAGTACTTC.

The V gene is TRBV5-8, the J gene TRBJ2-2; 12 bases are shared with TRBD2. The CDR3 is 16 residues long. The V gene end was trimmed by 4 bases and the J gene end by 3 bases; junction bases not matched to a gene: 4. Germline CDR1 SGHTS, CDR2 YDEGEE. CDR3 region: CASSQGLAGHTGELFF. The CDR3 DNA follows: TGTGCCAGCAGCCAAGGACTAGCGGGGCACACCGGGGAGCTGTTTTTT.

The V and J genes are TRBV2 and TRBJ2-3, with D possibly matching TRBD2 (5 bases). This CDR3 contains 17 residues. V dropped 0 bases and J dropped 4 bases, with 17 bases sitting between them. Germline V gene lookup returns CDR1 SNHLY and CDR2 FYNNEI. Written as DNA, the CDR3 is TGTGCCAGCAGTGAAGCGGGTTACGGAGGCAGTTCAGATACGCAGTATTTT. Translated: CASSEAGYGGSSDTQYF.

The genes are TRBV28 and TRBJ1-6, with D maybe TRBD1 (5 bases). CDR1 is MDHEN, CDR2 SYDVKM, per germline. V gave up 5 bases and J gave up 7 bases, with 24 bases separating them. The length of the CDR3 is 18 residues. CDR3 sequence reads: CASSGGGTRTLLNSPLHF. The CDR3 DNA reads as TGTGCCAGCAGTGGGGGGGGGACCAGAACACTTCTAAATTCACCCCTCCACTTT. Drawing the rest from reference TRBV28 and TRBJ1-6, the complete variable domain is DVKVTQSSRYLVKRTGEKVFLECVQDMDHENMFWYRQDPGLGLRLIYFSYDVKMKEKGDIPEGYSVSREKKERFSLILESASTNQTSMYLCASSGGGTRTLLNSPLHFGNGTRLTVT.

The rearrangement joins TRBV3-1 (or the pseudogene TRBV3-2) to TRBJ2-7, with no clear D. Per germline, CDR1 LGHDT and CDR2 YNNKEL (reference sequence). This CDR3 region has 14 residues. The V gene lost 1 base and the J gene lost 2 bases, with 9 bases spanning the gap. CDR3 sequence reads: CASSQVFGAYEQYF. The CDR3 nucleotides read TGTGCCAGCAGCCAAGTGTTCGGTGCCTACGAGCAGTACTTC.